The present entry profiles one T cell receptor beta chain with its context. Its antigen is as yet unknown. The sample carries other DNA sequences with the same CDR3. These data belong to a study of graft-versus-host responses after intestinal transplantation. Looking at the study overall: The recipients all started with anti-thymocyte globulin induction and then took tacrolimus and steroids for two to four years.

CDR3 length: 12 residues. Germline CDR1 is MNHNS and CDR2 is SASEGT. Trimming stripped 3 bases from V and 6 bases from J, with 6 bases between. Study findings and constraints: Levels of circulating GvH clones at their peak were associated with early post-transplant HvG declines. Recipient marrow showed GvH clones, some seen first in ileum or blood. Those patients showing graft-donor T cell macrochimerism displayed high graft-versus-host to host-versus-graft clonal ratios in allografts.

Data came from immunoSEQ multiplex PCR; TCRdb stores just in-frame clones and leaves some out. The sample records some 120,000 clones, approximately 94% being singletons. This chain joins TRBV6-1 and TRBJ1-5; D is ambiguous. The sequencing here drew on unstimulated CD4+ T cells sorted from spleen or lymph node cells, taken before transplant. This clonotype was obtained from a human donor who was the organ donor for an intestinal transplant. CDR3 region: CASSDWGQPQHF. CDR3 DNA sequence: TGTGCCAGCAGTGATTGGGGTCAGCCCCAGCATTTT.